Given below is one T cell receptor beta chain in context. These data are taken from a study of blood T cells in healthy people across ages. Primers used in a second PCR of roughly 7 to 12 cycles were a sample-barcoded 5' primer and a J-beta primer mix. TCRdb processed the 5' RACE reads anew with MiXCR; each CDR3 protein has one entry. The table lists roughly 800,000 distinct CDR3 sequences, 58% of them singletons, with roughly 22% in the top ten. Sequencing was done on a sample of blood. The sequence was collected from a young man in good health.

In DNA form, the CDR3 reads TGCAGTGCTCTACCCGGGGGGCCTAGAGATACGCAGTATTTT. This codes for CSALPGGPRDTQYF. The V and J genes are TRBV20-1 and TRBJ2-3, with D perhaps TRBD2 (7 bases). Trimming took 5 bases from V and 5 from J, leaving 17 bases between them. CDR3 length equals 14 residues. Germline-derived CDR1 and CDR2 are DFQATT and SNEGSKA (reference sequence).